These T cell receptor beta chains were read from a single sample in a study of Ad26.COV2.S vaccination and SARS-CoV-2 variants. Only in-frame clones appear in the TCRdb table, and some are missing; sequencing was by immunoSEQ multiplex PCR. The sample carries more than 300,000 clones, around four fifths recorded once. Sequences were derived from peripheral blood, sampled in a trial of Ad26.COV2.S vaccine versus placebo. The receptors derive from a person aged 18 to 59 who received the Ad26.COV2.S COVID-19 vaccine or a placebo. Each CDR3 is given with its conserved first and last residue. Fields, in order: D gene, clone size, J gene, V gene, CDR3 DNA, CDR3 protein. D genes are given only for firm matches. For some rows the clone size is stated as once, few or many, or as a class when expanded; others skip it.

TRBD1 | NA | TRBJ1-6 | TRBV28 | TGTGCCAGCATCCTTTCGGGACAGGGGTCGAAGTATAATTCACCCCTCCACTTT | CASILSGQGSKYNSPLHF
NA | NA | TRBJ1-1 | TRBV27 | TGTGCCAGCAGTTCCTCCCAAGCTCTAACTGAAGCTTTCTTT | CASSSSQALTEAFF
TRBD1 | NA | TRBJ1-1 | TRBV7-8 | TGTGCCAGCAGCTTACTGGGACAGGGGAGGAACACTGAAGCTTTCTTT | CASSLLGQGRNTEAFF
NA | NA | TRBJ2-5 | TRBV2 | TGTGCCAGCAGTGAAAGGGAGGAGACCCAGTACTTC | CASSEREETQYF
TRBD1 | NA | TRBJ1-2 | TRBV19 | TGTGCCAGTAGTTACAGGGGTGACTATGGCTACACCTTC | CASSYRGDYGYTF
TRBD2 | once | TRBJ2-5 | TRBV2 | TGTGCCAGCAGTGAAACTAGCGGGGGGAAAAGATTTCAGTACTTC | CASSETSGGKRFQYF
NA | NA | TRBJ1-2 | TRBV5-6 | TGTGCCAGCAGCCATCCGGGACGGTCTAACTATGGCTACACCTTC | CASSHPGRSNYGYTF
TRBD1 | NA | TRBJ2-7 | TRBV7-9 | TGTGCCAGCAGCCCGGGGACAGTTCTTTACGAGCAGTACTTC | CASSPGTVLYEQYF
TRBD1 | NA | TRBJ1-5 | TRBV18 | TGTGCCAGCTCACGGACAGGTTTGGGCAATCAGCCCCAGCATTTT | CASSRTGLGNQPQHF
NA | NA | TRBJ2-7 | TRBV11-3 | TGTGCCAGCAGCAACCGGGACGGGGGGCACGAGCAGTACTTC | CASSNRDGGHEQYF
NA | NA | TRBJ2-1 | TRBV20-1 | TGCAGTGCTGCCCGGGACAATGAGCAGTTCTTC | CSAARDNEQFF
TRBD1 | NA | TRBJ1-1 | TRBV7-2 | TGTGCCAGCAGCCCGTTACAGGGGGCGGAAGCTTTCTTT | CASSPLQGAEAFF
NA | NA | TRBJ2-5 | TRBV7-9 | TGTGCCAGCAGCGTCGGACCTGGGGCCCAGTACTTC | CASSVGPGAQYF
TRBD2 | NA | TRBJ2-3 | TRBV2 | TGTGCCAGCAGTGGTACTAGCGGGTTCACAGATACGCAGTATTTT | CASSGTSGFTDTQYF
NA | NA | TRBJ1-2 | TRBV18 | TGTGCCAGCTCACCAGGGATCGGGGCCTTTAACTATGGCTACACCTTC | CASSPGIGAFNYGYTF
TRBD1 | NA | TRBJ1-1 | TRBV6-5 | TGTGCCAGCAGCCGACAGGGAATGAACACTGAAGCTTTCTTT | CASSRQGMNTEAFF
NA | NA | TRBJ1-2 | TRBV10-3 | TGTGCCATCAGTGAGTCTCCCGGGGAAGCTAACTATGGCTACACCTTC | CAISESPGEANYGYTF
NA | NA | TRBJ2-1 | TRBV11-3 | TGTGCCAGCAGCTTAAGCGGTCTGGCTGAGCAGTTCTTC | CASSLSGLAEQFF
TRBD1 | NA | TRBJ1-1 | TRBV30 | TGTGCCTGGAGCCCAGCCGGGACAGGGGGATTAAACACTGAAGCTTTCTTT | CAWSPAGTGGLNTEAFF
TRBD1 | NA | TRBJ2-3 | TRBV5-6 | TGTGCCAGCAGCACGCAGGGGGCTACAGATACGCAGTATTTT | CASSTQGATDTQYF
NA | once | TRBJ2-1 | TRBV6-6 | TGTGCCAGCAGTGCGCCGGACAGAAACAATGAGCAGTTCTTC | CASSAPDRNNEQFF
TRBD1 | once | TRBJ1-2 | TRBV3-1/TRBV3-2 | TGTGCCAGCAGCCAAGGGACAGGGGGGCATGGCTACACCTTC | CASSQGTGGHGYTF